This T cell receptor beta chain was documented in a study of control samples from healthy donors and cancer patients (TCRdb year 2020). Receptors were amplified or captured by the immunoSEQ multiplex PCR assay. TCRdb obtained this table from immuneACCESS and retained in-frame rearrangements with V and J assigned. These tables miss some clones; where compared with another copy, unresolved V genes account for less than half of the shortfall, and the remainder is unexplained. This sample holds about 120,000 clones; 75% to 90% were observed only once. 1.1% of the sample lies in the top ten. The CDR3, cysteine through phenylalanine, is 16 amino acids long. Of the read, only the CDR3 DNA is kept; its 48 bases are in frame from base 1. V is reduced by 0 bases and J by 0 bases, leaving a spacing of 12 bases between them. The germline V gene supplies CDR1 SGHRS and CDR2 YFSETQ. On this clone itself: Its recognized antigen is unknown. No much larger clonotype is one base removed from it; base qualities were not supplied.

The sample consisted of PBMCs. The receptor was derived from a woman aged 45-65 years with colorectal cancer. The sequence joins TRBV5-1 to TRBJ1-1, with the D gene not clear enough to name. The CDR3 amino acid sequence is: CASSLVSQLMNTEAFF. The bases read TGCGCCAGCAGCTTGGTATCTCAGCTGATGAACACTGAAGCTTTCTTT. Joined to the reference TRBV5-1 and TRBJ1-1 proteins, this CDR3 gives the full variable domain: KAGVTQTPRYLIKTRGQQVTLSCSPISGHRSVSWYQQTPGQGLQFLFEYFSETQRNKGNFPGRFSGRQFSNSRSEMNVSTLELGDSALYLCASSLVSQLMNTEAFFGQGTRLTVV.